Sequencing of this T cell receptor (beta chain) was carried out in a study of technical replicates of blood from a few donors. This CDR3 has 15 residues. J lost 4 bases, V lost 3 bases, and 4 bases had no gene match. Looked up from germline, CDR1 is MNHNS and CDR2 is SASEGT. This table comes from immunoSEQ multiplex PCR, and its TCRdb copy is limited to in-frame clones, with some not included. This sample has under 95,000 clones, with 90% to 95% found just once. This receptor was identified in a human donor in good health. The J gene is TRBJ2-1, the V gene TRBV6-1, with 9 bases aligning to TRBD2. Sequencing input: T cells isolated from PBMCs. This CDR3 is CASSEGLAGYNEQFF. Here the CDR3 DNA reads TGTGCCAGCAGTGAGGGGCTAGCGGGGTACAATGAGCAGTTCTTC.